Below, 22 T cell receptor beta chains from the same sample are listed, as sequenced in a study of CD8 T cells in Susac syndrome. Random-hexamer reverse transcription was applied to about 0.45 to 1 ug RNA. MiXCR was run by TCRdb on the immunoSEQ multiplex PCR reads, yielding one entry per CDR3 protein. Altogether about 85,000 distinct CDR3 sequences are present, just under 95% being singletons, with the ten largest covering 0.26%. The sequencing sample was made of CD8+ T cells from PBMCs. The receptors were sampled from a human donor in good health.

DNA of the CDR3: TGTGCCAGCAGTGGATCACAGGGGCAACAGACCCAGTACTTC. Amino acid sequence: CASSGSQGQQTQYF. The chain carries TRBV28 and TRBJ2-5, with TRBD1 identical over 7 bases. Germline-derived CDR1 and CDR2 are MDHEN and SYDVKM. Trimming at V came to 5 bases and at J to 6 bases, leaving 9 bases not matched to a gene. The CDR3 extends over 14 amino acids.

This sequence joins TRBV7-9 and TRBJ2-2; D possibly matches TRBD1 or TRBD2 (5 bases each). V was trimmed by 11 bases and J by 7 bases, leaving 20 bases between them. The CDR3 length is 14 residues. CDR1 is SEHNR and CDR2 is FQNEAQ in the germline V gene (reference sequence). The CDR3 bases are TGTGCCGGCCCGGGGCGGACCCAAGTCGGGGAGCTGTTTTTT. As protein: CAGPGRTQVGELFF.

V is TRBV7-3 and J is TRBJ2-7, with D maybe TRBD1 (5 bases). V was trimmed by 4 bases and J by 5 bases, leaving 12 bases between them. The CDR3 consists of 13 residues. Per the germline V gene, CDR1 is SGHTA and CDR2 is FQGTGA. The CDR3 DNA follows: TGTGCCAGCAGCTGCAGGGTACGCCACGAGCAGTACGTC. This codes for CASSCRVRHEQYV.

The genes are TRBV27 and TRBJ2-2, with 8 positions matching TRBD2. The CDR3 consists of 15 residues. The trim removed 2 bases at V and 5 bases at J, leaving 4 bases unmatched. In germline, CDR1 is MNHEY, CDR2 SMNVEV (reference sequence). The CDR3: CASSLGGGGTGELFF. CDR3 DNA: TGTGCCAGCAGTTTAGGAGGCGGGGGGACCGGGGAGCTGTTTTTT.

The chain is built from TRBV29-1 and TRBJ1-4; D is possibly TRBD1 (5 bases). This CDR3 has 14 residues. Germline V CDR1 and CDR2: SQVTM, ANQGSEA. The V and J ends lost 0 bases and 7 bases respectively, with 12 bases between them. The CDR3 reads CSVEEGQAGEKLFF. The CDR3 DNA sequence: TGCAGCGTTGAAGAGGGGCAGGCTGGTGAAAAACTGTTTTTT.

The chain uses TRBV5-4 and TRBJ2-1, with D unresolved. The V end lost 1 base, the J end lost 8 bases, and 7 bases lay between the germline ends. Germline V gives CDR1 SGHNT, CDR2 YYREEE (reference sequence). This CDR3 is 12 amino acids long. CDR3 bases: TGTGCCAGCAGCTTGAAGTTAGATGAGCAGTTCTTC. Translation: CASSLKLDEQFF.

The DNA for the CDR3 is TGTGCCAGTACCCAAGAATGGGGGTACATTCAGTACTTC. Protein: CASTQEWGYIQYF. The chain combines TRBV19 with TRBJ2-4; D is tentatively TRBD1 or TRBD2 (5 bases each). The CDR3 loop spans 13 amino acids. Deletions cut 7 bases from V and 8 bases from J, with 15 bases between. Germline values: CDR1 LNHDA, CDR2 SQIVND (reference sequence).

The J gene is TRBJ1-2, the V gene TRBV6-5; D uncertain. Germline V gene data show CDR1 as MNHEY and CDR2 as SVGAGI. This CDR3 is 13 amino acids long. V was trimmed by 3 bases and J by 4 bases, leaving 9 bases between them. CDR3 in amino acids: CASSYQAAYGYTF. CDR3 DNA sequence: TGTGCCAGCAGTTATCAGGCTGCCTATGGCTACACCTTC.

The table lists this clonotype with a count of one. CDR3 region: CASSQDIGGYGYTF. The DNA of the CDR3 is TGCGCCAGCAGCCAAGATATCGGCGGCTATGGCTACACCTTC. The V gene is TRBV4-3, the J gene TRBJ1-2; D is uncertain. Germline V gene sequence: CDR1 LGHNA, CDR2 YSLEER. The CDR3 contains 14 residues. V lost 0 bases and J lost 4, with 9 bases in between.

Comment on this clonotype: Germline is not matched at one junction end, which may reflect a read error. The rearrangement joins TRBV2 to TRBJ2-7, with 10 positions matching TRBD1. Germline V gene data show CDR1 as SNHLY and CDR2 as FYNNEI. The CDR3 runs to 14 residues. The CDR3 coding sequence is TGTGCCAGCGGTGACAGGGGGCGTTCTTACGAGCAGTACTTC. Its protein product is CASGDRGRSYEQYF.

This clonotype occurred a few times. The rearrangement links TRBV2 to TRBJ1-4; TRBD1 agrees at 7 bases. After removal of 6 bases from V and 8 bases from J, the junction contained 15 bases not matched to a gene. There are 16 residues in the CDR3. Germline CDR1 reads SNHLY; CDR2 reads FYNNEI. The CDR3: CASRPRNDRDREKLFF. DNA for the CDR3: TGTGCCAGCAGACCGAGAAATGACAGGGACCGGGAAAAACTGTTTTTT.

The rearrangement links TRBV12-2 to TRBJ2-2. TRBV12-2 is listed as a pseudogene. CDR3 length equals 15 residues. Written as DNA, the CDR3 is TGTGCAAGTCGCTTAAGAAGCACGGGCACCGGGGAGCTGTTTTTT. This encodes CASRLRSTGTGELFF.

The chain links TRBV15 to TRBJ1-1; D remains unclear. Germline lookup yields CDR1 LNHNV and CDR2 YYDKDF (reference sequence). V gave up 1 base and J gave up 8 bases, with 11 bases separating them. The CDR3 has 13 amino acids. For the CDR3, the DNA is TGTGCCACCAGCAGAGTAGTCGGACTGGAAGCTTTCTTT. Translating gives CATSRVVGLEAFF.

The chain recombines TRBV20-1 with TRBJ1-5; perhaps TRBD1 as D (6 bases). V dropped 0 bases and J dropped 6 bases, with 18 bases sitting between them. This CDR3 has 16 residues. Germline-derived CDR1 and CDR2 are DFQATT and SNEGSKA (reference sequence). CDR3 amino acids: CSAREEDSGASQPQHF. CDR3 coding DNA: TGCAGTGCTAGAGAAGAGGACAGCGGGGCGAGTCAGCCCCAGCATTTT.

The genes are TRBV30 and TRBJ1-1; D gene unclear. Per the germline V gene, CDR1 is GTSNPN and CDR2 is SVGIG (reference sequence). Trimming shortened V by 1 base and J by 0 bases, and 12 bases separated the two germline ends. This CDR3 is built from 15 residues. The CDR3 sequence: CAWSAPGSVNTEAFF. Written as DNA, the CDR3 is TGTGCCTGGAGTGCCCCGGGCAGTGTGAACACTGAAGCTTTCTTT. Combining the CDR3 with reference TRBV30 and TRBJ1-1 gives the whole variable domain SQTIHQWPATLVQPVGSPLSLECTVEGTSNPNLYWYRQAAGRGLQLLFYSVGIGQISSEVPQNLSASRPQDRQFILSSKKLLLSDSGFYLCAWSAPGSVNTEAFFGQGTRLTVV.

V and J are TRBV2 and TRBJ2-2; perhaps D is TRBD1 or TRBD2 (5 bases each). The CDR3 runs 14 residues. Trimming cost V 10 bases and J 1 base, with 13 bases left between them. The germline V gene encodes CDR1 SNHLY and CDR2 FYNNEI. The CDR3 coding sequence is TGTGCCATCTCCGGGACGGTGAACACCGGGGAGCTGTTTTTT. Protein sequence: CAISGTVNTGELFF.

The chain couples TRBV4-1 to TRBJ2-1; D perhaps matches TRBD1 (7 bases). V lost 0 bases and J 5 bases, leaving 23 bases between the germline ends. The CDR3 spans 19 residues. CDR1 and CDR2 from the germline V gene are MGHRA and YSYEKL. The CDR3, as DNA: TGCGCCAGCAGCCAAGAACCCCACCTCAGGGGGGTTGAGCACAATGAGCAGTTCTTC. This sequence encodes CASSQEPHLRGVEHNEQFF.

The V gene is TRBV9, the J gene TRBJ2-3; D gene unclear. V was trimmed by 0 bases and J by 0 bases, leaving 11 bases between them. CDR1 SGDLS and CDR2 YYNGEE come from the germline V gene. This CDR3 region has 16 residues. The CDR3 loop reads CASSVEGVQSTDTQYF. DNA of the CDR3: TGTGCCAGCAGCGTAGAGGGTGTGCAGAGCACAGATACGCAGTATTTT.

The rearrangement uses TRBV7-8 and TRBJ2-7, with D possibly TRBD1 on 6 matching bases. The CDR3 totals 14 residues. V was shortened by 5 bases and J by 4 bases, with 15 bases between the two germline ends. Germline V gene data show CDR1 as SGHVS and CDR2 as FQNEAQ. The DNA of the CDR3 is TGTGCCAGCAGCGTATCGGCAGGACAGTACGAGCAGTACGTC. Amino acid sequence: CASSVSAGQYEQYV.

The chain uses TRBV25-1 and TRBJ1-6, with a tentative D call TRBD1 (6 bases). The CDR3 is 13 amino acids. Germline assignment: CDR1 MGHDK and CDR2 SYGVNS. The V end was cut by 8 bases, the J end by 7 bases, with 12 bases between. CDR3 in DNA: TGTGCCAGCCGAACAGGGATGAATTCACCCCTCCACTTT. Translated: CASRTGMNSPLHF.

This chain links TRBV3-1 with TRBJ2-7; D unclear. V dropped 1 base and J dropped 0 bases, with 16 bases sitting between them. Germline V gene sequence: CDR1 LGHDT, CDR2 YNNKEL (reference sequence). The CDR3 consists of 17 residues. The CDR3 region is CASSQAISSRSSYEQYF. Here the CDR3 DNA reads TGTGCCAGCAGCCAAGCGATATCCAGCCGAAGCTCCTACGAGCAGTACTTC.

This chain connects TRBV4-3 to TRBJ1-2; TRBD1 is a possible D gene (6 bases). CDR3 length: 15 residues. V was trimmed by 1 base and J by 4 bases, leaving 13 bases between them. CDR1 LGHNA and CDR2 YSLEER come from the germline V gene. The CDR3 loop is CASSQARGAGYGYTF. CDR3 DNA: TGCGCCAGCAGCCAAGCCCGGGGGGCGGGCTATGGCTACACCTTC.